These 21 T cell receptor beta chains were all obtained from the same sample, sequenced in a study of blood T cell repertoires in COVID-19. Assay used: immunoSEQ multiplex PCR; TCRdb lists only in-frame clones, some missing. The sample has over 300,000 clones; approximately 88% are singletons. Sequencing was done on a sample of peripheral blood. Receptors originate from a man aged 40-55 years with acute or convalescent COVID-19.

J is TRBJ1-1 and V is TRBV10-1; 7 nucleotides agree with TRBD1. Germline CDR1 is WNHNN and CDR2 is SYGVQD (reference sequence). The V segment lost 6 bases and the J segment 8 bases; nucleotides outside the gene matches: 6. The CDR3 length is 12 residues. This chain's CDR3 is CASSEGTAEAFF. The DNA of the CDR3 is TGCGCCAGCAGCGAGGGGACAGCAGAAGCTTTCTTT.

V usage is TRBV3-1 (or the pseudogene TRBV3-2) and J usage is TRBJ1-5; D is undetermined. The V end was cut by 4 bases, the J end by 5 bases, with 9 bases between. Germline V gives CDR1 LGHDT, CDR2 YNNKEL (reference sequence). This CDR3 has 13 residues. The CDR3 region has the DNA TGTGCCAGCAGCCCAAGACGGGATCAGCCCCAGCATTTT. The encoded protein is CASSPRRDQPQHF.

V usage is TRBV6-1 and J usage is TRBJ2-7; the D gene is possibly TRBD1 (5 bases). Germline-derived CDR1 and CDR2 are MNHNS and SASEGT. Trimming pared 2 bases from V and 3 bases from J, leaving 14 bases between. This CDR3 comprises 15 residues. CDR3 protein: CASSEIQAGHYEQYF. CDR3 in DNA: TGTGCCAGCAGTGAAATACAGGCAGGGCACTACGAGCAGTACTTC.

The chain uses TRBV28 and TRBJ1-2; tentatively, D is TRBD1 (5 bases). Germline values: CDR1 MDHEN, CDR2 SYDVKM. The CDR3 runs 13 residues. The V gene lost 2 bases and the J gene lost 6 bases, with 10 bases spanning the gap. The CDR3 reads CASSLKRGDGYTF. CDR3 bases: TGTGCCAGCAGTTTAAAAAGGGGTGATGGCTACACCTTC.

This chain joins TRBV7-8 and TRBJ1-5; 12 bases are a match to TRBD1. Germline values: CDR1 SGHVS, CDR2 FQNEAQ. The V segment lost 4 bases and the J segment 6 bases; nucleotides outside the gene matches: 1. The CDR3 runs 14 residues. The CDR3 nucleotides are TGTGCCAGCAGCTGGGGACAGGGGGCTCAGCCCCAGCATTTT. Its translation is CASSWGQGAQPQHF.

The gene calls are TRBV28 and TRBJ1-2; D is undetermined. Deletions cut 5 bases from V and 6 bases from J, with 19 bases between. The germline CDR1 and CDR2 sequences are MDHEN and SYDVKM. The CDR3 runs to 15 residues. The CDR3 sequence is CASSALRGVANGYTF. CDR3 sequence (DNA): TGTGCCAGCAGTGCCCTCCGGGGTGTAGCGAATGGCTACACCTTC.

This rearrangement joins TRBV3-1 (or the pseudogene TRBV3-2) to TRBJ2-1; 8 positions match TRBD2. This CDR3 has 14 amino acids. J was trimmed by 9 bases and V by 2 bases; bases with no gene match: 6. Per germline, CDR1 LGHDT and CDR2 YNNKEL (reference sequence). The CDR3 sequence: CASSQTGLAGEQFF. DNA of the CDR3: TGTGCCAGCAGCCAAACCGGACTAGCTGGTGAGCAGTTCTTC.

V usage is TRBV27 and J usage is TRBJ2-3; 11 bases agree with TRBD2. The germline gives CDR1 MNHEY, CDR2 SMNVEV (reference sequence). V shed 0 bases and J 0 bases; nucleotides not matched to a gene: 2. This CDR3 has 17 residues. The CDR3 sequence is CASSLSLAGASTDTQYF. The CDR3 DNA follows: TGTGCCAGCAGTTTATCACTAGCGGGAGCTAGCACAGATACGCAGTATTTT.

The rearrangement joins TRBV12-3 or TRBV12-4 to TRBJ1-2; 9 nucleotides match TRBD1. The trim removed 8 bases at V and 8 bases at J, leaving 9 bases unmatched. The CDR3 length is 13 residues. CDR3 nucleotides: TGTGCCAGCCATGACAGGGGGATTGGAGGCTACACCTTC. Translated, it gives CASHDRGIGGYTF.

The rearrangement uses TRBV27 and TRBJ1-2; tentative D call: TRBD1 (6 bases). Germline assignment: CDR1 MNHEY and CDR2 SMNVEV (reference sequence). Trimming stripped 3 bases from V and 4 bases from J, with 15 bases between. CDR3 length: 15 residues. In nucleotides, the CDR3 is TGTGCCAGCAGTTTTTCGGCAGGGGACGGCTATGGCTACACCTTC. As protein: CASSFSAGDGYGYTF.

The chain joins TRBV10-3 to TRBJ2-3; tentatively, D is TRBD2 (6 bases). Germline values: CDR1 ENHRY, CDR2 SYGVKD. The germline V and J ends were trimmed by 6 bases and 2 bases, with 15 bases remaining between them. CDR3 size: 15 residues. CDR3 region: CAISERVFFTDTQYF. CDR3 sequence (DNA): TGTGCCATCAGCGAGCGGGTCTTCTTCACAGATACGCAGTATTTT.

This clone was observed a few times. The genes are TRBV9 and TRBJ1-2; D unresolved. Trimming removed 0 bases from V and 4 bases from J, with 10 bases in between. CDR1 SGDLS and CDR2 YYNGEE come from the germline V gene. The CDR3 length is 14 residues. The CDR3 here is CASSVEAGPYGYTF. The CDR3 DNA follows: TGTGCCAGCAGCGTAGAGGCAGGCCCCTATGGCTACACCTTC.

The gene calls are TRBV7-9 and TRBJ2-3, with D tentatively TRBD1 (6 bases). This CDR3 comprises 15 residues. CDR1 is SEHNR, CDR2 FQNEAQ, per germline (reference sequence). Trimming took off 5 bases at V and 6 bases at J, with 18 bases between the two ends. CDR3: CASSPGDTRADTQYF. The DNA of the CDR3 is TGTGCCAGCAGCCCAGGGGACACGAGGGCGGATACGCAGTATTTT.

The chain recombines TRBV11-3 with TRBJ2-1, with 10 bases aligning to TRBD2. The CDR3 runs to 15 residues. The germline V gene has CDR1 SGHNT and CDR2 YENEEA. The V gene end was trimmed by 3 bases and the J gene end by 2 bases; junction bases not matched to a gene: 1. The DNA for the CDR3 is TGTGCCAGCAGCTTTCTAGCGGGAGCCTACAATGAGCAGTTCTTC. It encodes CASSFLAGAYNEQFF.

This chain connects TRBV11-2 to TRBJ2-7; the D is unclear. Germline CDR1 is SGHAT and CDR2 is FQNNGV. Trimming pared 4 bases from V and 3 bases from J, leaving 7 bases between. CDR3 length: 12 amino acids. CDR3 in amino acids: CASSSLYYEQYF. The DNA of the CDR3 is TGTGCCAGCAGCTCACTATACTACGAGCAGTACTTC.

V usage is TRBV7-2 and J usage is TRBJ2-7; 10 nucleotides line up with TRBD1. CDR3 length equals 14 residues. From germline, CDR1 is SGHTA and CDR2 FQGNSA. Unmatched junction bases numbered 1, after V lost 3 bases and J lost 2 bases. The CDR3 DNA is TGTGCCAGCAGCTTGGGGACAGGGGCCTACGAGCAGTACTTC. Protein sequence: CASSLGTGAYEQYF.

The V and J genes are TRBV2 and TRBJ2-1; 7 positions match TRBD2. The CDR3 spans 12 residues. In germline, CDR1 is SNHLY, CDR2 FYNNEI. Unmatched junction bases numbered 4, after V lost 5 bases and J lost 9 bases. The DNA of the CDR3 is TGTGCCAGCAGTCCGCTAGCGGTTGAGCAGTTCTTC. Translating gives CASSPLAVEQFF.

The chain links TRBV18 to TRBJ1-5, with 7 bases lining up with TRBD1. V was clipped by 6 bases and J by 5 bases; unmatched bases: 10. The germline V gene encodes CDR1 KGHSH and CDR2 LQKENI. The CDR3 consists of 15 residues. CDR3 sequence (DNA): TGTGCCAGCTCCCCAAACCCGGGACAGCATCAGCCCCAGCATTTT. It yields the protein CASSPNPGQHQPQHF.

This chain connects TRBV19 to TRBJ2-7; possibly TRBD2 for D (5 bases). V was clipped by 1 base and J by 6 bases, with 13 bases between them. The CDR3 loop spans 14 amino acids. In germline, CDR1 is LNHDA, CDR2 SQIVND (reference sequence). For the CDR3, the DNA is TGTGCCAGTAGTATAGGATCCGGGATGGCCGAGCAGTACTTC. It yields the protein CASSIGSGMAEQYF.

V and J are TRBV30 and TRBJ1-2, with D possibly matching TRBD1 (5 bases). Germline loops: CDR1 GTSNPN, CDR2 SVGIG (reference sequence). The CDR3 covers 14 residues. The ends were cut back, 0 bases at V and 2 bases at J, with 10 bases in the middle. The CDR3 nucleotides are TGTGCCTGGAGTGTATGGGGGGGGAACTATGGCTACACCTTC. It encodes CAWSVWGGNYGYTF.

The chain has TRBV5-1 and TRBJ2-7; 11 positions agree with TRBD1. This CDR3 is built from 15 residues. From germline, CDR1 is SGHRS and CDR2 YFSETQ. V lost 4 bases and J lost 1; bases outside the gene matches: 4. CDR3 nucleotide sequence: TGCGCCAGCAGCAAAGGGACAGGGGGGTCCTACGAGCAGTACTTC. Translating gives CASSKGTGGSYEQYF. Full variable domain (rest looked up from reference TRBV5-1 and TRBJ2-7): KAGVTQTPRYLIKTRGQQVTLSCSPISGHRSVSWYQQTPGQGLQFLFEYFSETQRNKGNFPGRFSGRQFSNSRSEMNVSTLELGDSALYLCASSKGTGGSYEQYFGPGTRLTVT.